The 15 T cell receptor beta chains below all came from one sample that was sequenced in a study of T cell repertoires in cytomegalovirus infection. TCRdb re-called the reads through MiXCR, storing one row per CDR3 protein. This table has around 200,000 distinct CDR3 sequences, approximately 40% appearing once. Their target antigens are unknown. Sample: CD8+ T cells from cultured PBMCs, taken from culture after CMV antigen stimulation. Every receptor here comes from a human donor in good health (CMV status not recorded). Some clones in this sample may be carry-over from other donors' samples.

The gene calls are TRBV2 and TRBJ2-4; TRBD1 agrees at 12 bases. Germline assignment: CDR1 SNHLY and CDR2 FYNNEI. The CDR3 runs to 18 residues. V trimming: 1 base; J trimming: 3 bases; junction bases outside the gene matches: 7. CDR3 protein: CASSEVGTGGLDKNIQYF. The CDR3 DNA reads as TGTGCCAGCAGTGAAGTCGGGACAGGGGGCTTGGACAAAAACATTCAGTACTTC.

The rearrangement links TRBV7-9 to TRBJ2-3; the D gene is possibly TRBD2 (5 bases). V lost 5 bases and J lost 5, with 11 bases in between. The CDR3 is 13 amino acids. CDR1 SEHNR and CDR2 FQNEAQ come from the germline V gene (reference sequence). CDR3 residues: CASSAGGEDTQYF. CDR3 bases: TGTGCCAGCAGCGCCGGAGGTGAAGATACGCAGTATTTT.

This clonotype was detected only a few times. The chain links TRBV11-2 to TRBJ1-1; no clear D gene. This CDR3 spans 17 amino acids. Trimming took off 5 bases at V and 0 bases at J, with 19 bases between the two ends. Germline V gives CDR1 SGHAT, CDR2 FQNNGV. CDR3 coding DNA: TGTGCCAGCAGCCGTACCGGGAGAATACTTATGAACACTGAAGCTTTCTTT. This sequence encodes CASSRTGRILMNTEAFF.

This clonotype was seen ten or more times. This sequence joins TRBV2 and TRBJ2-7; a weak D match, TRBD1 (7 bases). The V gene's germline CDR1 is SNHLY and CDR2 FYNNEI. The CDR3 is made up of 14 amino acids. With 4 bases removed from V and 5 bases from J, the gap between germline ends came to 15 bases. CDR3 region: CASSGRGVIDEQYF. The CDR3, as DNA: TGTGCCAGCAGTGGCAGGGGGGTAATCGACGAGCAGTACTTC.

This clonotype was found a few times. This chain joins TRBV7-6 and TRBJ1-2, with D unclear. Per the germline V gene, CDR1 is SGHVS and CDR2 is FNYEAQ. CDR3 length: 12 amino acids. V lost 1 base and J 5 bases, leaving 5 bases between the germline ends. The CDR3 bases are TGTGCCAGCAGCTTAGACCGTTATGGCTACACCTTC. It encodes CASSLDRYGYTF.

A few counts support this clonotype. The chain recombines TRBV27 with TRBJ2-2; the D is unclear. CDR1 MNHEY and CDR2 SMNVEV come from the germline V gene (reference sequence). Trimming shortened V by 1 base and J by 1 base, and 7 bases separated the two germline ends. The CDR3 extends over 15 amino acids. The CDR3 sequence is CASSLYDGNTGELFF. Written as DNA, the CDR3 is TGTGCCAGCAGTTTATATGACGGGAACACCGGGGAGCTGTTTTTT.

This clonotype was recorded a few times. The V and J genes are TRBV20-1 and TRBJ1-1, with D uncertain. The CDR3 runs 15 residues. V lost 0 bases and J 5 bases, leaving 16 bases between the germline ends. CDR1 and CDR2 from the germline V gene are DFQATT and SNEGSKA (reference sequence). The CDR3 sequence: CSARDGGLKETEAFF. DNA of the CDR3: TGCAGTGCTAGAGATGGCGGGTTGAAAGAGACTGAAGCTTTCTTT.

This clonotype has a handful of counts. This chain uses TRBV27 with TRBJ2-7, with 9 bases that match TRBD1. This CDR3 contains 17 residues. The ends lost 5 bases at V and 5 bases at J; junction bases unmatched: 16. Germline V gives CDR1 MNHEY, CDR2 SMNVEV (reference sequence). CDR3: CASSLSSGTGNLDEQYF. DNA of the CDR3: TGTGCCAGCAGTCTCTCATCCGGGACAGGGAATCTCGACGAGCAGTACTTC.

This rearrangement joins TRBV19 to TRBJ1-2; D uncertain. Germline-derived CDR1 and CDR2 are LNHDA and SQIVND (reference sequence). This CDR3 spans 15 amino acids. V was shortened by 4 bases and J by 4 bases, with 16 bases between the two germline ends. The CDR3 sequence is CASSTLGPFFYGYTF. As DNA, the CDR3 is TGTGCCAGTAGTACCCTTGGGCCTTTCTTCTATGGCTACACCTTC.

V gene TRBV6-1 combines with J gene TRBJ1-2, with 10 bases identical to TRBD1. The CDR3 has 15 amino acids. The V gene end was trimmed by 11 bases and the J gene end by 4 bases; junction bases not matched to a gene: 13. Germline CDR1 and CDR2: MNHNS and SASEGT. CDR3 loop: CACTNRDRGTYGYTF. The DNA for the CDR3 is TGTGCCTGCACCAACCGGGACAGGGGCACCTATGGCTACACCTTC.

The chain combines TRBV7-8 with TRBJ2-7; D remains unclear. CDR1 and CDR2 from the germline V gene are SGHVS and FQNEAQ. V was trimmed by 1 base and J by 0 bases, leaving 10 bases between them. The CDR3 spans 15 residues. The CDR3, as DNA: TGTGCCAGCAGCTTAGTACGCGGTAGCTCCTACGAGCAGTACTTC. This translates into CASSLVRGSSYEQYF.

This sequence joins TRBV12-3 or TRBV12-4 and TRBJ1-1; D is ambiguous. The CDR3 is made up of 13 amino acids. With 7 bases removed from V and 3 bases from J, the gap between germline ends came to 12 bases. CDR3 sequence reads: CASTERRYTEAFF. CDR3 sequence (DNA): TGTGCCAGCACGGAGAGGCGCTACACTGAAGCTTTCTTT.

The chain joins TRBV7-9 to TRBJ2-7; no definite D call. V was pared by 1 base and J by 5 bases, with 9 bases between. The CDR3 loop spans 13 amino acids. CDR1 and CDR2 (germline): SEHNR, FQNEAQ (reference sequence). CDR3 in DNA: TGTGCCAGCAGCTTAGACCCCGAGAACGAGCAGTACTTC. This sequence encodes CASSLDPENEQYF.

This clonotype turned up a few times. CDR3 region: CATSDLDSTSTDTQYF. The CDR3 DNA sequence: TGTGCCACCAGTGATTTGGACAGCACCAGCACAGATACGCAGTATTTT. The chain employs TRBV24-1 and TRBJ2-3, with a weak D call TRBD1 (5 bases). The CDR3 has 16 residues. The germline V gene has CDR1 KGHDR and CDR2 SFDVKD. V was pared by 0 bases and J by 0 bases, with 9 bases between.

This chain connects TRBV27 to TRBJ2-7; 14 nucleotides match TRBD2. The CDR3 runs to 15 residues. V trimming: 5 bases; J trimming: 7 bases; junction bases outside the gene matches: 7. CDR1 MNHEY and CDR2 SMNVEV come from the germline V gene (reference sequence). Here the CDR3 reads CASSVGLAGVWEQYF. DNA for the CDR3: TGTGCCAGCAGTGTGGGACTAGCGGGAGTTTGGGAGCAGTACTTC.